This is a list of T cell receptor beta chains from one sample in a study of blood T cell repertoires in COVID-19. Generated by immunoSEQ multiplex PCR, the TCRdb table keeps only in-frame clones and is missing some. Of under 45,000 clones in the sample, around nine tenths are singletons; the top ten hold around 0.43%. The sequenced material came from peripheral blood. The source of these receptors is a human donor in a cohort sampled during active COVID-19. The CDR3 runs from the conserved cysteine through the conserved F or W. Clone size is not always given. Where it is, it says once, few, many or a class for expanded clones.

v_gene	j_gene	abundance	CDR3aa
TRBV7-2	TRBJ2-7	NA	CASSPIPGLTTKQYF
TRBV6-1	TRBJ2-7	NA	CASSEDRAYEQYF
TRBV6-5	TRBJ2-1	once	CASSRSGVGNEQFF
TRBV6-6	TRBJ1-5	NA	CASSGGTGNQPQHF
TRBV6-2/TRBV6-3	TRBJ1-5	NA	CASSFATGLYQPQHF
TRBV4-3	TRBJ1-1	NA	CASSQELGAKTEAFF
TRBV4-3	TRBJ1-4	NA	CASSQKDRDNEKLFF
TRBV4-1	TRBJ1-1	NA	CASSPEGARNTEAFF
TRBV4-3	TRBJ1-5	NA	CASSQDRGQPQHF
TRBV6-6	TRBJ2-7	once	CASRPDRVGGNEQYF
TRBV7-2	TRBJ1-2	once	CASSRDNYYGYTF
TRBV10-3	TRBJ1-2	once	CAISESRQGDGYTF
TRBV4-2	TRBJ1-4	NA	CASSQRTGPPRTNEKLFF
TRBV6-2/TRBV6-3	TRBJ1-5	NA	CASSEPRGFNQPQHF
TRBV27	TRBJ1-2	NA	CASSPRINYGYTF
TRBV10-3	TRBJ1-1	NA	CAIAVGTEAFF
TRBV15	TRBJ1-1	NA	CATSRENRGNTEAFF
TRBV7-9	TRBJ1-4	NA	CASSLKGSGGEKLFF
TRBV6-2/TRBV6-3	TRBJ1-5	NA	CASSDGAGGNQPQHF
TRBV12-3/TRBV12-4	TRBJ1-2	NA	CASTLSGHYGYTF
TRBV6-4	TRBJ1-5	NA	CASSIGQGYQPQHF
TRBV19	TRBJ1-2	NA	CASSILDRERGYTF
TRBV4-1	TRBJ1-2	NA	CASSQRQGGDGYTF
TRBV7-6	TRBJ2-1	NA	CASSGARGASYNEQFF
TRBV12-3/TRBV12-4	TRBJ1-5	NA	CASSNGGQPQHF
TRBV7-6	TRBJ2-1	NA	CASSLSGGAYNEQFF
TRBV6-5	TRBJ2-7	NA	CASSYSSWESYEQYF
TRBV7-2	TRBJ1-4	NA	CASSTGQYATNEKLFF
TRBV4-1	TRBJ1-2	NA	CASSQRQGAGNYGYTF
TRBV7-8	TRBJ1-5	NA	CASRLGTAIDNQPQHF
TRBV10-2	TRBJ1-1	NA	CASSERALNTEAFF
TRBV10-3	TRBJ1-1	NA	CAISEGGGDTEAFF
TRBV25-1	TRBJ2-7	NA	CASRGTGSYEQYF
TRBV19	TRBJ1-1	NA	CASSMAGRTGEAEAFF
TRBV4-3	TRBJ1-5	NA	CASSQDRAGGQPQHF
TRBV10-3	TRBJ1-1	NA	CAISEEENTEAFF
TRBV10-3	TRBJ2-7	medium-sized	CAISGAGIIYEQYF
TRBV12-3/TRBV12-4	TRBJ1-2	NA	CASSLRSNYGYTF
TRBV6-2/TRBV6-3	TRBJ1-5	NA	CASSYLGHENQPQHF
TRBV10-3	TRBJ2-7	NA	CAISEPDRPRTYEQYF